This TCR beta chain was found in a study of OX40 agonist ivuxolimab in advanced cancers. Clones were read by immunoSEQ multiplex PCR, and TCRdb kept only the in-frame ones, dropping some. The table shows about 24,000 clones, with approximately 85% occurring only once. This clonotype originated in an adult with an advanced solid tumor such as melanoma, head and neck, liver or kidney cancer. The material sequenced was CD4+ or CD8+ T cells sorted from blood, taken in a trial of the OX40 agonist ivuxolimab.

In DNA, the CDR3 is TGTGCCAGCAGCGTAGATAAGTACGGCGGGGGGGCCCCTGGTGAGCAGTTCTTC. Translation: CASSVDKYGGGAPGEQFF. The rearrangement joins TRBV9 to TRBJ2-1; 9 bases map to TRBD2. With V trimmed by 0 bases and J by 9 bases, 16 bases remained unmatched. This CDR3 contains 18 residues. CDR1 and CDR2 (germline): SGDLS, YYNGEE.